The 2 T cell receptor beta chains below were found in one sample sequenced in a study of cytomegalovirus exposure and HLA in healthy donors. The PCR made use of 60 Vbeta and 13 Jbeta primers. The table came from immunoSEQ multiplex PCR; TCRdb's copy has only in-frame clones and leaves some out. The sample has 200,000 to 250,000 clones; approximately 80% are singletons. The sample taken for sequencing was PBMCs. Source of these receptors: a man aged 25-40 years in good health and CMV-seronegative.

The chain combines TRBV7-9 with TRBJ2-1; no reliable D call. The germline V and J ends were trimmed by 1 base and 4 bases, with 8 bases remaining between them. Germline V gives CDR1 SEHNR, CDR2 FQNEAQ (reference sequence). CDR3 length equals 14 residues. The CDR3 nucleotides read TGTGCCAGCAGCTTAGGAGACACTTACAATGAGCAGTTCTTC. It translates to CASSLGDTYNEQFF. The whole variable domain, filled in from reference TRBV7-9 and TRBJ2-1, reads DTGVSQNPRHKITKRGQNVTFRCDPISEHNRLYWYRQTLGQGPEFLTYFQNEAQLEKSRLLSDRFSAERPKGSFSTLEIQRTEQGDSAMYLCASSLGDTYNEQFFGPGTRLTVL.

V gene TRBV25-1 combines with J gene TRBJ2-5, with D possibly being TRBD1 (6 bases). V lost 1 base and J 4 bases, leaving 19 bases between the germline ends. This CDR3 comprises 17 residues. From germline, CDR1 is MGHDK and CDR2 SYGVNS. The CDR3 DNA is TGTGCCAGCAGTGAATCAGGACGGGGTGGGACAAGAGAGACCCAGTACTTC. This sequence encodes CASSESGRGGTRETQYF.